This T cell receptor (beta chain) was sequenced for a study of OX40 agonist ivuxolimab in advanced cancers. The CDR3 extends over 15 amino acids. The germline V gene has CDR1 SGHTA and CDR2 FQGNSA. V was clipped by 1 base and J by 6 bases, with 16 bases between them. TCRdb keeps only in-frame clones here, not all; method: immunoSEQ multiplex PCR. Of approximately 52,000 clones listed, about 84% are singletons. This clone has a single count. This specimen consisted of CD4+ or CD8+ T cells sorted from blood, obtained in a trial of the OX40 agonist ivuxolimab. The V and J genes are TRBV7-2 and TRBJ2-7; D is tentatively TRBD1 or TRBD2 (5 bases each). The TCR comes from an adult with an advanced solid tumor such as melanoma, head and neck, liver or kidney cancer. CDR3 nucleotide sequence: TGTGCCAGCAGCTTAGGGGGACCTCTCCGGGGCGAGCAGTACTTC. It translates to CASSLGGPLRGEQYF.